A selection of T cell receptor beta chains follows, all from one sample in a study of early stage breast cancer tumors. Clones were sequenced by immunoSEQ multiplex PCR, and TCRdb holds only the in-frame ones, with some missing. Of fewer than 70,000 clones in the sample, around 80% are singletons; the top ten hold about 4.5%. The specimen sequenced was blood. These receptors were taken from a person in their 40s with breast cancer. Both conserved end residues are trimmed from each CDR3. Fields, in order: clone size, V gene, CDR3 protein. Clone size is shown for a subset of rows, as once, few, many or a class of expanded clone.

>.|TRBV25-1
ASIEKGLDTQY
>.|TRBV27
ATSSEGTNTEAF
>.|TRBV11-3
ASSRQYDTEAF
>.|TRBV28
ASSLHQGNTEAF
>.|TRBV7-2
ASSFNAGPSLGDEQF
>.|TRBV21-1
ASSIRGAF
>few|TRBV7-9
ASSFGTGLYEQY
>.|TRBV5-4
ASSSGLAGTDTQY
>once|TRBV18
ASSRSGIATNEKLF
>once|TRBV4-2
ASSQDIPGQGTDTQY
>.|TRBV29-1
SVTSGYNEQF
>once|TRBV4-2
ASSPMGDLSSYNEQF
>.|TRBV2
ASIPSAGAYEQY
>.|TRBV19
ASTYIWAGREAF
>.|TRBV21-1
ASSKIWGKTPRNQPQH
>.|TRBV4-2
ASSQSPLAGGILSSYNEQF
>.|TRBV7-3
ASSLSPSGGYNEQF
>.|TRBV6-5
ASRPDRDSYRGT
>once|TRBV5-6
ASSLTGAAFEDEQY
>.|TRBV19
ASRGGTKENEKLF
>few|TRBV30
AWSVRRQGTYEQY
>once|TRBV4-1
ASSQVDLISYNEQF
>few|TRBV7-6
ASSLASPTVWV
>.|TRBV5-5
ASRTGGTPLIEQY
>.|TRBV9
ASSARGQSYGYT
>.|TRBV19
ASSMGRQRGDQPQH
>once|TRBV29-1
SVSTGDETQY
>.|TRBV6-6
ASSYQGGGLNTEAF
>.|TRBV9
ASSVGSLSLF
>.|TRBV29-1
SGGDYTSEGEQY
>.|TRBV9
ASRPSGSSYNEQF
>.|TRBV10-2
ASSQDRYSNQPQH
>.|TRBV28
ASRLAGGRSEQF
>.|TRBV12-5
ASGLQVGETQY
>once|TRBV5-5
ASSQREGGETQY
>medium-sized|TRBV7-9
ASSFPRQARSTDTQY
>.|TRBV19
ASSMSSGSGDTQY
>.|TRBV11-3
ASSLGAGEVDTQY
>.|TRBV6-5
ASSAPGQGGSGYT
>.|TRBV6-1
ATILTGGAGELF
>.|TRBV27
ASRRRGSTNEKLF
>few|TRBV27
ASSPRPHQPQH